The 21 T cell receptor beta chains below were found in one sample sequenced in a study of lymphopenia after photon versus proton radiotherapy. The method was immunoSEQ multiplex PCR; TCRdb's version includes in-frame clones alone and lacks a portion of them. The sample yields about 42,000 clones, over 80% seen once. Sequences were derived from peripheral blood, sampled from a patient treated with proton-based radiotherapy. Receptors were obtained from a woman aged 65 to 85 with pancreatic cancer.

The CDR3 DNA sequence: TGTGCCAGCAGTACCCGCCCAGGGGCCAATGAGCAGTTCTTC. It is translated as CASSTRPGANEQFF. The chain employs TRBV27 and TRBJ2-1; the D gene is possibly TRBD1 (6 bases). The germline V gene has CDR1 MNHEY and CDR2 SMNVEV (reference sequence). V lost 5 bases, J lost 6 bases, and 14 bases lay in between. CDR3 length: 14 residues.

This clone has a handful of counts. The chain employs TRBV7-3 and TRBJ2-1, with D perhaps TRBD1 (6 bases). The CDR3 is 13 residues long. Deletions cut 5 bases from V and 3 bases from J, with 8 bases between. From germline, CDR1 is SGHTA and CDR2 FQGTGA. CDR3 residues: CASSADSYNEQFF. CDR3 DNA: TGTGCCAGCAGCGCGGACAGCTACAATGAGCAGTTCTTC. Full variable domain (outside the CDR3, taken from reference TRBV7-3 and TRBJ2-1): GAGVSQTPSNKVTEKGKYVELRCDPISGHTALYWYRQSLGQGPEFLIYFQGTGAADDSGLPNDRFFAVRPEGSVSTLKIQRTERGDSAVYLCASSADSYNEQFFGPGTRLTVL.

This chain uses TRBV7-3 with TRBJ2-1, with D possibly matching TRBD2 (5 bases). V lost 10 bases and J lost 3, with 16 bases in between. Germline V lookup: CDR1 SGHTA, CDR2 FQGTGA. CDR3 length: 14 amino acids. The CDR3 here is CAIQVSDYYNEQFF. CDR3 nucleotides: TGTGCCATCCAGGTTTCAGACTACTACAATGAGCAGTTCTTC.

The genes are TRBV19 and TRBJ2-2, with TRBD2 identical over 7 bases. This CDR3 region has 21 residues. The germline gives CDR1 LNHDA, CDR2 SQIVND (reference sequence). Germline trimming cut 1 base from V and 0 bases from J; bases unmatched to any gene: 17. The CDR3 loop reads CASSIAVTDRPGLTNTGELFF. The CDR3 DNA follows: TGTGCCAGTAGTATAGCTGTAACTGACAGACCGGGACTAACGAACACCGGGGAGCTGTTTTTT.

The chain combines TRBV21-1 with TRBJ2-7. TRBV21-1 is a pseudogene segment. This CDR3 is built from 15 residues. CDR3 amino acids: CASSKGQSLTYEQYF. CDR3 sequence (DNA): TGTGCCAGCAGCAAGGGTCAGTCCCTCACCTACGAGCAGTACTTC.

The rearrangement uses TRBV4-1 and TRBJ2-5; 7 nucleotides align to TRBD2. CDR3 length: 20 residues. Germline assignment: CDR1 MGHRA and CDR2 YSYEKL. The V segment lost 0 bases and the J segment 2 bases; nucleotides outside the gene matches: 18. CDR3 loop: CASSQDFQPRTQRGQETQYF. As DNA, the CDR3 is TGCGCCAGCAGCCAAGACTTCCAGCCCAGGACTCAGCGGGGACAAGAGACCCAGTACTTC.

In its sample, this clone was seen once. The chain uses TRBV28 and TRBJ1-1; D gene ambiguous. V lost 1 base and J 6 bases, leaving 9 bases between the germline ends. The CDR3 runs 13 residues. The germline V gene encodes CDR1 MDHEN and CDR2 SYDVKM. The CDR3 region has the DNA TGTGCCAGCAGTTTATATTATGAGGCTGAAGCTTTCTTT. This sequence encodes CASSLYYEAEAFF. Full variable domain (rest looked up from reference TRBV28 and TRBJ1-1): DVKVTQSSRYLVKRTGEKVFLECVQDMDHENMFWYRQDPGLGLRLIYFSYDVKMKEKGDIPEGYSVSREKKERFSLILESASTNQTSMYLCASSLYYEAEAFFGQGTRLTVV.

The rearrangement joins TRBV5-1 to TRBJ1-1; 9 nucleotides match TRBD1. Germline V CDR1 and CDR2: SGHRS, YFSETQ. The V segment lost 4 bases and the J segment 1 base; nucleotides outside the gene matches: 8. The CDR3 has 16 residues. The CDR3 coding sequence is TGCGCCAGCAGCCCGGGACAGGGTGCCTCGAACACTGAAGCTTTCTTT. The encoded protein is CASSPGQGASNTEAFF.

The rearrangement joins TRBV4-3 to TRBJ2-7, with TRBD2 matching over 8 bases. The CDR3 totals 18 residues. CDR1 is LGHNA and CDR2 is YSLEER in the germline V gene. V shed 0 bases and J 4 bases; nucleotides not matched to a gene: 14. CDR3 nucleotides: TGCGCCAGCAGCCAAGATTTGAGCGGGAGAGTGACTGGGTACGAGCAGTACTTC. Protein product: CASSQDLSGRVTGYEQYF.

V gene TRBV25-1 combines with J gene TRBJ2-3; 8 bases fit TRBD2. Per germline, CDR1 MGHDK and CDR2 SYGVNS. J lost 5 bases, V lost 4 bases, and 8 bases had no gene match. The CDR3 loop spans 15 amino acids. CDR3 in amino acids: CASSGVREGRDTQYF. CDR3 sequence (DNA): TGTGCCAGCAGTGGCGTTCGGGAGGGCCGAGATACGCAGTATTTT.

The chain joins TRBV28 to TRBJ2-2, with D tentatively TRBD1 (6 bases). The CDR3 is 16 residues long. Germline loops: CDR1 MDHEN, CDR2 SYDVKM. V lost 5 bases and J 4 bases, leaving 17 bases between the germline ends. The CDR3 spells CASSPLSGALTGELFF. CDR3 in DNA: TGTGCCAGCAGTCCACTCTCAGGGGCGCTCACCGGGGAGCTGTTTTTT.

CDR3 sequence reads: CAWRGGGVGRDTQYF. CDR3 nucleotides: TGTGCCTGGAGAGGTGGGGGAGTGGGGAGGGATACGCAGTATTTT. This chain uses TRBV30 with TRBJ2-3; D might be TRBD2 (6 bases). In germline, CDR1 is GTSNPN, CDR2 SVGIG (reference sequence). Deletions cut 3 bases from V and 6 bases from J, with 19 bases between. The CDR3 length is 15 residues.

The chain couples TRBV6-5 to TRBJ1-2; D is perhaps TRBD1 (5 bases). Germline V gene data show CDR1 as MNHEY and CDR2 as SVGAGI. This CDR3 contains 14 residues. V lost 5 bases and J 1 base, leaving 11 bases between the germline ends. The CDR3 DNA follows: TGTGCCAGCAGTGACAGTGACATTAACTATGGCTACACCTTC. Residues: CASSDSDINYGYTF.

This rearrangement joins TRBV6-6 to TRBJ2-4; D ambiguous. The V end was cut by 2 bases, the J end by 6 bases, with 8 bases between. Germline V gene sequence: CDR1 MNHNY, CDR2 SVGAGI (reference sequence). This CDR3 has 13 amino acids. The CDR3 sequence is CASSYPLGNIQYF. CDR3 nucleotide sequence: TGTGCCAGCAGTTACCCCCTGGGAAACATTCAGTACTTC.

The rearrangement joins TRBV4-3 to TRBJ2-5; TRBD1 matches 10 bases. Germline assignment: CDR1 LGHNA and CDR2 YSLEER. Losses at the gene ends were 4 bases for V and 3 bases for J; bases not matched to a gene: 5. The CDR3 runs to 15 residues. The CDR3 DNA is TGCGCCAGCAGCCCCCAAGGGACAGGGGAAGAGACCCAGTACTTC. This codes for CASSPQGTGEETQYF.

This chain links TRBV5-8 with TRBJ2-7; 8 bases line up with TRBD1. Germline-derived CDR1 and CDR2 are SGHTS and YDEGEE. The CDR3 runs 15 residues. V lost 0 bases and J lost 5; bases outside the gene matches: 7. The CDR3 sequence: CASSLDQGALNEQYF. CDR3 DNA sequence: TGTGCCAGCAGCTTGGATCAGGGGGCGCTGAACGAGCAGTACTTC.

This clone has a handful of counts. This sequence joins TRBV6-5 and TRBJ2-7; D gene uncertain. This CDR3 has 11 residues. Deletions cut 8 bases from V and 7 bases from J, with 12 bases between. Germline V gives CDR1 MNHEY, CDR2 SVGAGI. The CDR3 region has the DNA TGTGCCAGCGGTATACCTGGGGAGCAGTACTTC. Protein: CASGIPGEQYF.

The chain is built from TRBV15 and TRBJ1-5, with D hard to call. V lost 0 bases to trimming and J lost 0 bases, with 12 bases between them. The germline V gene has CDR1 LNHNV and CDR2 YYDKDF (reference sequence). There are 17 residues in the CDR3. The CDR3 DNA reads TGTGCCACCAGCAGAGATCCAGGAACCTATAGCAATCAGCCCCAGCATTTT. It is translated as CATSRDPGTYSNQPQHF.

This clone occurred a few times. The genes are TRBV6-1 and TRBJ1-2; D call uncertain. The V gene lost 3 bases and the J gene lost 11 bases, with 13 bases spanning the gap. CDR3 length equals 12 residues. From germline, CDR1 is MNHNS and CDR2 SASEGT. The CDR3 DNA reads TGTGCCAGCAGTGAGGGTACGGCTACGTACACCTTC. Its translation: CASSEGTATYTF.

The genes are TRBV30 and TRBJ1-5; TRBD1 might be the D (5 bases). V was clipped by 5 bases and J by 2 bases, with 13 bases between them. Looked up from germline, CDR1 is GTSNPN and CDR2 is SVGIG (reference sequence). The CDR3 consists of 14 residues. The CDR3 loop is CAWSSGLGNQPQHF. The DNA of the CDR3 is TGTGCCTGGTCGTCAGGGCTGGGCAATCAGCCCCAGCATTTT.

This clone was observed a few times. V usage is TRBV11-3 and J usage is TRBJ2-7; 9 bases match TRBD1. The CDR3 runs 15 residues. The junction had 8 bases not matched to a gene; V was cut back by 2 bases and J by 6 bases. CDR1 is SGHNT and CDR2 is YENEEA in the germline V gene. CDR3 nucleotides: TGTGCCAGCAGCTTAACAGGGACAGGGCCGGGCGAGCAGTACTTC. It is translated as CASSLTGTGPGEQYF.